This TCR beta chain was captured by sequencing in a study of monozygotic twins with inflammatory bowel disease. General study points: Whereas healthy co-twins had higher TCRbeta diversity (inverse Simpson), IBD patients had lower diversity.

Remarks on this clonotype: Its antigen is unknown.

The CDR3 sequence is 15 residues long. Germline values: CDR1 SEHNR, CDR2 FQNEAQ (reference sequence). Without any T cell sorting, total RNA was isolated from whole blood. Template switching added UMIs carrying a 6-nucleotide sample barcode. TCRdb reprocessed the 5' RACE reads and stores each CDR3 protein as one record, lacking DNA. The table gives about 210,000 distinct CDR3 sequences; the top ten clones make up around 7.7% of it. The TCR sequence derives from a human donor with ulcerative colitis or Crohn's disease, or a healthy co-twin of an affected twin (not recorded which). What was sequenced was blood. The V and J genes are TRBV7-9 and TRBJ2-1; TCRdb calls TRBD1, which cannot be checked without DNA. The CDR3 loop is CASSPRDTGSNEQFF.